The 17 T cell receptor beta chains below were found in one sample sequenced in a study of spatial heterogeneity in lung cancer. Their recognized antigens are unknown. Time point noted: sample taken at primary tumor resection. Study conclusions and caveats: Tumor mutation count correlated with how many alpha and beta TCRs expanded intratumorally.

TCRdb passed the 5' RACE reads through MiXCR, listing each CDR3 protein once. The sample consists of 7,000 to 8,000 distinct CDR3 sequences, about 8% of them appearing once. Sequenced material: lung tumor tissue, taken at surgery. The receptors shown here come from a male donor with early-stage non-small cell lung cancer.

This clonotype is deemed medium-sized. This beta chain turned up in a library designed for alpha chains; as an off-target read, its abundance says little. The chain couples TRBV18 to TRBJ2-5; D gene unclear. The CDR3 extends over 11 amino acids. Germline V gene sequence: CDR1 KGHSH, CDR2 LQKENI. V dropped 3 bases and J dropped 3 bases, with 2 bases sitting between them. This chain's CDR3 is CASSPEETQYF. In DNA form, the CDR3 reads TGTGCCAGCTCACCGGAAGAGACCCAGTACTTC. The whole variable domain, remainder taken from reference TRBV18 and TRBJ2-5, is NAGVMQNPRHLVRRRGQEARLRCSPMKGHSHVYWYRQLPEEGLKFMVYLQKENIIDESGMPKERFSAEFPKEGPSILRIQQVVRGDSAAYFCASSPEETQYFGPGTRLLVL.

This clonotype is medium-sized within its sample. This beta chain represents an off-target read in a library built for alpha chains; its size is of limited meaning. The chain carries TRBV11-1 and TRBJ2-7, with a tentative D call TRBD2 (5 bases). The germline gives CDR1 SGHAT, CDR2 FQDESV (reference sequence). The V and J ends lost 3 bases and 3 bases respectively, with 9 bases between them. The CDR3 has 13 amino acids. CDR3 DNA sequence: TGTGCCAGCAGCTTTGGCGGACTCTACGAGCAGTACTTC. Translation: CASSFGGLYEQYF.

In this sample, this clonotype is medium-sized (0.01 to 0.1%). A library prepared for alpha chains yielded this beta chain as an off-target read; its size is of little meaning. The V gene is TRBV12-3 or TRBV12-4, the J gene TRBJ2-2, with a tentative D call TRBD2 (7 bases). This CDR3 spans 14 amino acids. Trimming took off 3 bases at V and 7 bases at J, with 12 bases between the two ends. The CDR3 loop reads CASSLGGRHGELFF. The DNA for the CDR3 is TGTGCCAGCAGTTTGGGGGGGCGGCACGGGGAGCTGTTTTTT.

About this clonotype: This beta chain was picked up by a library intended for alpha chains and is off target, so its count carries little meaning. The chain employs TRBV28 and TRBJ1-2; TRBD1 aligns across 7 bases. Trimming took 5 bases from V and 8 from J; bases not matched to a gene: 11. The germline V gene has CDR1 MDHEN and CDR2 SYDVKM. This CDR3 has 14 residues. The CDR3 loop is CASSLRQGSRGYTF. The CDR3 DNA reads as TGTGCCAGCAGTCTACGACAGGGCAGTAGAGGCTACACCTTC.

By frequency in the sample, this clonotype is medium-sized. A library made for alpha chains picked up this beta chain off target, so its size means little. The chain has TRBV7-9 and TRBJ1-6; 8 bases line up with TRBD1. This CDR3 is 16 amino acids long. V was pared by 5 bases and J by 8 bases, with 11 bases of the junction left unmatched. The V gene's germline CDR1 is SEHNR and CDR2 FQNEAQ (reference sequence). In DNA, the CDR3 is TGTGCCAGCAGCCAAATTGACAGGGGCCGTGATTCACCCCTCCACTTT. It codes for CASSQIDRGRDSPLHF.

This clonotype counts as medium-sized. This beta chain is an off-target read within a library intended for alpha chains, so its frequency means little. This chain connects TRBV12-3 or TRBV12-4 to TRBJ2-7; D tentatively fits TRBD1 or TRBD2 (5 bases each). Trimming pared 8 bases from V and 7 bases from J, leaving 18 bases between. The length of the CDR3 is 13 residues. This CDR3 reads CASGRLSWGEQYF. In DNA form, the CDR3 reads TGTGCCAGCGGTCGTCTATCCTGGGGGGAGCAGTACTTC.

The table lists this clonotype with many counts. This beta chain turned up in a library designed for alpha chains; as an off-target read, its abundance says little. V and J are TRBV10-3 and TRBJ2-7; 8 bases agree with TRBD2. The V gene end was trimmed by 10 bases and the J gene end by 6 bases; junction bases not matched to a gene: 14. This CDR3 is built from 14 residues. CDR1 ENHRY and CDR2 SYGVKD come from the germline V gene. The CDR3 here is CATSPAGLGFEQYF. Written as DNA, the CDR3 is TGTGCCACCTCCCCGGCGGGACTAGGCTTCGAGCAGTACTTC.

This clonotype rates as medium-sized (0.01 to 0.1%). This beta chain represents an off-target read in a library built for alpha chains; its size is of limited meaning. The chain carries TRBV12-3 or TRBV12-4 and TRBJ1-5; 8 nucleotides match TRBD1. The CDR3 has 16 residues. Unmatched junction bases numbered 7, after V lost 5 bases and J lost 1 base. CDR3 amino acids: CASSPDRGGSNQPQHF. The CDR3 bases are TGTGCCAGCAGTCCCGACAGGGGAGGAAGCAATCAGCCCCAGCATTTT.

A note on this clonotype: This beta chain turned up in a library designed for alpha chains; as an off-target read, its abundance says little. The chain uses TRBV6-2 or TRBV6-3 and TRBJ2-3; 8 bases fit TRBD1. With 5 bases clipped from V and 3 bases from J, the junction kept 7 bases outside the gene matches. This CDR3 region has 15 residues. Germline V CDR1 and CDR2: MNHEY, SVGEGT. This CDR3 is CASSGQGPRTDTQYF. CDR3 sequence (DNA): TGTGCCAGCAGTGGACAGGGCCCCCGGACAGATACGCAGTATTTT.

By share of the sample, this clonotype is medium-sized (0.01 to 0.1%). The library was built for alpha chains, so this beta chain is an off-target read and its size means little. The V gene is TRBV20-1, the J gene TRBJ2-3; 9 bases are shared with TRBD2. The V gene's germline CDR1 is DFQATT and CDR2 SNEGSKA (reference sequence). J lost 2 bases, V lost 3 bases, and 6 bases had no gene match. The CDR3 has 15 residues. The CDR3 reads CSASPTSGYTDTQYF. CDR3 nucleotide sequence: TGCAGTGCTAGCCCGACTAGCGGATACACAGATACGCAGTATTTT.

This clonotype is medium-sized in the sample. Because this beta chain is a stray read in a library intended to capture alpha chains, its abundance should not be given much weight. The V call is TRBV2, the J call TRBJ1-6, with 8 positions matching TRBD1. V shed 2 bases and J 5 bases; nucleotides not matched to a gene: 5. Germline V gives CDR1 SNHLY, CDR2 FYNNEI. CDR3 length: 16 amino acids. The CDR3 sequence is CASSERQGADNSPLHF. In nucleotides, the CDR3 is TGTGCCAGCAGTGAAAGGCAGGGGGCAGATAATTCACCCCTCCACTTT.

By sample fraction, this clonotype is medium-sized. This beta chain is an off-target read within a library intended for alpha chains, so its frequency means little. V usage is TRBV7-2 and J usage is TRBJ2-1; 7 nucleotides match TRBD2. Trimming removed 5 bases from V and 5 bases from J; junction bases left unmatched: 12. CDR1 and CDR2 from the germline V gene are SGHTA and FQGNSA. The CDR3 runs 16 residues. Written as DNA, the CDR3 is TGTGCCAGCAGCCCTAAAGTTCCGGGGAGGGACAATGAGCAGTTCTTC. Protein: CASSPKVPGRDNEQFF.

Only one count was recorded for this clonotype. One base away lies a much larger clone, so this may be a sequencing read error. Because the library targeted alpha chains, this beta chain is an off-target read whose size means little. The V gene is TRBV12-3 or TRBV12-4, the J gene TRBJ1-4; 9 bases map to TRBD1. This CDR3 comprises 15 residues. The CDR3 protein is CASSPPGQGNEKRFF. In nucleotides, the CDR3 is TGTGCCAGCAGTCCACCGGGACAGGGCAATGAAAAACGGTTTTTT.

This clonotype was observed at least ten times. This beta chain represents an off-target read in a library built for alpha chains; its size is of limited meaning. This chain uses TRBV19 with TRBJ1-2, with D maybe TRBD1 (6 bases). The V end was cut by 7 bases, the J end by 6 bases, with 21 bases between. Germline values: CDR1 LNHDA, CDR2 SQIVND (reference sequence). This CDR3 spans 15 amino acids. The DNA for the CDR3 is TGTGCCAGTAAACGCCTTTTGGGGGGCGCAGATGGCTACACCTTC. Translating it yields CASKRLLGGADGYTF.

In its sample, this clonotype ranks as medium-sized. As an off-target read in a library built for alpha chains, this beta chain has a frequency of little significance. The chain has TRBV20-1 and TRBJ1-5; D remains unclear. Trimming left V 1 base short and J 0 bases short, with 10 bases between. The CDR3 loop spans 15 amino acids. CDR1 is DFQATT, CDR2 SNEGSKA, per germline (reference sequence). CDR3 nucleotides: TGCAGTGCTAGAGGACCTCTTTATAGCAATCAGCCCCAGCATTTT. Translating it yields CSARGPLYSNQPQHF.

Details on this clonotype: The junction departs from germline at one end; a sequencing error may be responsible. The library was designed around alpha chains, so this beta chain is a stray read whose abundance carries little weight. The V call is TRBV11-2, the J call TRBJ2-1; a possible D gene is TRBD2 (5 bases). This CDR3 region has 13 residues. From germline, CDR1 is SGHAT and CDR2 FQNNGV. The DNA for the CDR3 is TGTGCCAGCAGCGTAGATAGCGCGAATGAGCAGTTCTTC. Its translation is CASSVDSANEQFF.

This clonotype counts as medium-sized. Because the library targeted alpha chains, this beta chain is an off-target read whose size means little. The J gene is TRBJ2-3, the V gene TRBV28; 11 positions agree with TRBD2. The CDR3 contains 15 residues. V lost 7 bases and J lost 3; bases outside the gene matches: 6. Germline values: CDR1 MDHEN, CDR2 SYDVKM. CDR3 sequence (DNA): TGTGCCAGCACCACTAGCGGGAGAGGAACAGATACGCAGTATTTT. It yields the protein CASTTSGRGTDTQYF.